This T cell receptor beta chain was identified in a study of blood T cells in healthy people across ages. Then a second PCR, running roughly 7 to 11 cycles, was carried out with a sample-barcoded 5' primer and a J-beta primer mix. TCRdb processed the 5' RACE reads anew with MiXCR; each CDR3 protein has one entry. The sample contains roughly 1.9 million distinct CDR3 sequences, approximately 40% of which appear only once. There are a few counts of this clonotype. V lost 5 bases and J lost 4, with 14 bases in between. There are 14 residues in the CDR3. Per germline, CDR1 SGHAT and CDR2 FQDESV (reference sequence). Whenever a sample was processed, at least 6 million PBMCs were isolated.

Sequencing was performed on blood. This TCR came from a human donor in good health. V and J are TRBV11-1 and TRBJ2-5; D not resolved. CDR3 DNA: TGTGCCAGCAGCCCCCGGACCTACGGAGAGACCCAGTACTTC. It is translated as CASSPRTYGETQYF. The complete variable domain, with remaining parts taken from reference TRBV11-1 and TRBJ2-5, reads EAEVAQSPRYKITEKSQAVAFWCDPISGHATLYWYRQILGQGPELLVQFQDESVVDDSQLPKDRFSAERLKGVDSTLKIQPAELGDSAMYLCASSPRTYGETQYFGPGTRLLVL.